A selection of T cell receptor beta chains follows, all from one sample in a study of blood T cell repertoires in COVID-19. Measured with immunoSEQ multiplex PCR; TCRdb has only the in-frame clones, and not every one. Among a few hundred thousand clones listed, 90% were seen once. Sequencing was performed on PBMCs or T cells enriched from blood (not recorded which). The receptors originated from a young man who had recovered from COVID-19. CDR3s include the opening cysteine and the closing phenylalanine or tryptophan. A D gene is named only where the DNA matches it firmly. A clone size is listed for some rows: how often the clone was seen (once, few, many), or a class if it is expanded.

clone size	J gene	V gene	D gene	CDR3 DNA	CDR3 protein
NA	TRBJ2-1	TRBV5-1	NA	TGCGCCAGCAGCCAGGTCAACTCCTACAATGAGCAGTTCTTC	CASSQVNSYNEQFF
NA	TRBJ2-2	TRBV6-2/TRBV6-3	NA	TGTGCCAGCAGTCCCGGGACTCTGGGCACCGGGGAGCTGTTTTTT	CASSPGTLGTGELFF
NA	TRBJ2-3	TRBV5-4	TRBD1	TGTGCCAGCAGCTTACAGGGGATAGATACGCAGTATTTT	CASSLQGIDTQYF
NA	TRBJ2-2	TRBV28	NA	TGTGCCAGCAGTTTAGCCAGGGCGAACACCGGGGAGCTGTTTTTT	CASSLARANTGELFF
NA	TRBJ1-6	TRBV12-5	NA	TGTGCTAGTGGTTTGGTGGTACTTAGCTCCTATAATTCACCCCTCCACTTT	CASGLVVLSSYNSPLHF
NA	TRBJ1-2	TRBV30	NA	TGTGCCTGGACGTGGGGGGGCAGCTATGGCTACACCTTC	CAWTWGGSYGYTF
NA	TRBJ1-1	TRBV10-1	NA	TGCGCCAGCAGTGTCGGCAGGGCGGTGACTGAAGCTTTCTTT	CASSVGRAVTEAFF
once	TRBJ2-5	TRBV5-1	TRBD2	TGCGCCAGCCACAGGCTAGCGGGGCAAGAGACCCAGTACTTC	CASHRLAGQETQYF
NA	TRBJ1-5	TRBV12-3/TRBV12-4	NA	TGTGCCAGCAGTTTTATCAGCAATCAGCCCCAGCATTTT	CASSFISNQPQHF
NA	TRBJ1-1	TRBV11-2	TRBD1	TGTGCCAGCAGCGTGGACAGGGCGAACACTGAAGCTTTCTTT	CASSVDRANTEAFF
NA	TRBJ2-5	TRBV6-5	NA	TGTGCCAGCATGGGACATCTAGAGACCCAGTACTTC	CASMGHLETQYF
once	TRBJ2-7	TRBV6-5	TRBD1	TGTGCCAGCAGCAGACAGGGGTACGAGCAGTACTTC	CASSRQGYEQYF
NA	TRBJ2-7	TRBV18	NA	TGTGCCAGCTCACCCTATCCCGGGGACTCCTACGAGCAGTACTTC	CASSPYPGDSYEQYF
NA	TRBJ1-1	TRBV3-1/TRBV3-2	TRBD1	TGTGCCAGCAGCCCTCGACAGGGTTTGAACACTGAAGCTTTCTTT	CASSPRQGLNTEAFF
once	TRBJ2-7	TRBV7-9	TRBD1	TGTGCCAGCAGTACTCAGGGGGCCGAGCAGTACTTC	CASSTQGAEQYF
NA	TRBJ1-1	TRBV5-5	NA	TGTGCCAGCATTATGGGCAGGGTGAACACTGAAGCTTTCTTT	CASIMGRVNTEAFF
NA	TRBJ1-1	TRBV27	NA	TGTGCCAGCACCAACTGGGGGGGCACTGAAGCTTTCTTT	CASTNWGGTEAFF
NA	TRBJ2-7	TRBV5-4	NA	TGTGCCAGCAGCTTATTCGGGGGAAGCTCCTACGAGCAGTACTTC	CASSLFGGSSYEQYF
NA	TRBJ1-5	TRBV2	TRBD1	TGTGCCAGCATGGGGACAGTCGGCAATCAGCCCCAGCATTTT	CASMGTVGNQPQHF
NA	TRBJ2-3	TRBV18	NA	TGTGCCAGCTCACCACCCTGGACAGCGCCAGATACGCAGTATTTT	CASSPPWTAPDTQYF
NA	TRBJ2-1	TRBV7-9	TRBD2	TGTGCCAGCAGCTTAGGCCTAGCGGGAGGTGGGGATGAGCAGTTCTTC	CASSLGLAGGGDEQFF
NA	TRBJ2-7	TRBV14	TRBD1	TGTGCCAGCAGCCATTTACAGGGGGCCTCCTACGAGCAGTACTTC	CASSHLQGASYEQYF
NA	TRBJ1-5	TRBV10-3	TRBD1	TGTGCCGCCTCTCGGGACAGTCGCAATCAGCCCCAGCATTTT	CAASRDSRNQPQHF
NA	TRBJ1-1	TRBV7-9	TRBD1	TGTGCCAGCAGCTTAGGCAATCGGGACAGGGCATCTTTCTTT	CASSLGNRDRASFF
NA	TRBJ1-6	TRBV6-5	NA	TGTGCCAGCAGAGGGACATCCAATTCACCCCTCCACTTT	CASRGTSNSPLHF
NA	TRBJ2-7	TRBV5-5	TRBD2	TGTGCCAGCAGCTCCCTAGCGGGAGCCACCTACGAGCAGTACTTC	CASSSLAGATYEQYF
NA	TRBJ2-1	TRBV12-3/TRBV12-4	TRBD1	TGTGCCAGCAGTTTAGGGACAGGGGAGTTCTTC	CASSLGTGEFF
NA	TRBJ2-3	TRBV10-2	NA	TGCGCCAGCATGTGGCTTCGCAGAGGTATTGGTACGCAGTATTTT	CASMWLRRGIGTQYF
once	TRBJ1-3	TRBV7-6	NA	TGTGCCAGCAGCTTAGACGGTCAAATAAGCGGAAACACCATATATTTT	CASSLDGQISGNTIYF
NA	TRBJ2-3	TRBV9	NA	TGTGCCAGCAGCGTAGGAGAAACGAGCGCAGATACGCAGTATTTT	CASSVGETSADTQYF
NA	TRBJ2-1	TRBV5-1	TRBD2	TGCGCCAGCTCCAGTAACCCGGGAGGGTGGCCTGGGCAGTTCTTC	CASSSNPGGWPGQFF
NA	TRBJ2-7	TRBV19	TRBD1	TGTGCCAGTAGTACCGGGACAGGCTGGCCCTACGAGCAGTACTTC	CASSTGTGWPYEQYF
once	TRBJ2-3	TRBV3-1/TRBV3-2	TRBD2	TGTGCCAGCAGCCAAGTAACGTATACACCGACTAGCGGGAGGGCCGGGGACACAGATACGCAGTATTTT	CASSQVTYTPTSGRAGDTDTQYF
NA	TRBJ2-4	TRBV2	TRBD1	TGTGCCAGCAGTGGGGGGCAGGGGGCGAACATTCAGTACTTC	CASSGGQGANIQYF
NA	TRBJ1-3	TRBV6-5	NA	TGTGCCAGCAGTTACGATGTACCTAATTCTGGAAACACCATATATTTT	CASSYDVPNSGNTIYF
NA	TRBJ1-4	TRBV2	NA	TGTGCCAGCAAGCAGGTGACAATAGAAAAACTGTTTTTT	CASKQVTIEKLFF
NA	TRBJ2-2	TRBV10-2	TRBD2	TGCGCCAGCAGTGAGGTAGCAGGGAGGGCGACGACCGGGGAGCTGTTTTTT	CASSEVAGRATTGELFF
NA	TRBJ1-5	TRBV7-9	NA	TGTGCCAGCAGCTTCTCCGGGGTCTCATTTCAGCCCCAGCATTTT	CASSFSGVSFQPQHF
once	TRBJ1-2	TRBV12-3/TRBV12-4	TRBD1	TGTGCCAGCAACACAGGGGTTAACTATGGCTACACCTTC	CASNTGVNYGYTF
NA	TRBJ1-2	TRBV5-6	NA	TGTGCCAGCAGCACCACACAGATTATAAACTATGGCTACACCTTC	CASSTTQIINYGYTF
NA	TRBJ1-4	TRBV5-6	TRBD1	TGTGCCAGCAGCTCCCGCCGGGACAGGGGAAAACTGTTTTTT	CASSSRRDRGKLFF
NA	TRBJ1-5	TRBV6-1	NA	TGTGCCAGCAGTGAAGGGGCAGGGGTAAGCCATAGCAATCAGCCCCAGCATTTT	CASSEGAGVSHSNQPQHF
NA	TRBJ2-3	TRBV24-1	TRBD1	TGTGCCACCAGTGATTGGACCGGGACAGGGGTTTTAGATACGCAGTATTTT	CATSDWTGTGVLDTQYF
NA	TRBJ2-7	TRBV5-1	TRBD1	TGCGCCAGCAGTTCCGGGACAGGGGACTACGAGCAGTACTTC	CASSSGTGDYEQYF
NA	TRBJ1-1	TRBV7-9	TRBD1	TGTGCCAGCAGCCCCCGACAGGGGCCCATGAACACTGAAGCTTTCTTT	CASSPRQGPMNTEAFF
NA	TRBJ2-1	TRBV27	TRBD1	TGTGCCAGCAGAATAGACAGGGTAGGAAACAATGAGCAGTTCTTC	CASRIDRVGNNEQFF
NA	TRBJ1-2	TRBV10-3	TRBD1	TGTGCCACCTGGGACAGTCAAGAGCGCTACACCTTC	CATWDSQERYTF
NA	TRBJ2-1	TRBV4-1	TRBD2	TGCGCCAGCAGCCCGGGACTAGCGGGGGGAAATGAGCAGTTCTTC	CASSPGLAGGNEQFF
NA	TRBJ1-5	TRBV7-8	TRBD1	TGTGCCAGCAGCGCCAGACAGGGAGGCAATCAGCCCCAGCATTTT	CASSARQGGNQPQHF
NA	TRBJ2-5	TRBV5-1	TRBD1	TGCGCCAGCAGCGATCAGACAGGGATTCAAGAGACCCAGTACTTC	CASSDQTGIQETQYF
NA	TRBJ2-2	TRBV5-1	TRBD1	TGCGCCAGCAGCGTTCTGGGACAGGAGAACACCGGGGAGCTGTTTTTT	CASSVLGQENTGELFF
NA	TRBJ2-1	TRBV5-1	NA	TGCGCCAGCAGCTTGGCGGCAGGGCAGGGCAATGAGCAGTTCTTC	CASSLAAGQGNEQFF